These 5 T cell receptor beta chains originate from one sample sequenced in a study of cytomegalovirus exposure and HLA in healthy donors. The PCR employed 60 Vbeta primers together with 13 Jbeta primers. TCRdb keeps only in-frame clones here, not all; method: immunoSEQ multiplex PCR. The data show a few hundred thousand clones, 70% to 80% seen once. The sequencing sample was made of PBMCs. Source of these receptors: a woman aged 55-70 years in good health and CMV-seropositive.

The rearrangement links TRBV7-2 to TRBJ1-1; TRBD1 might be the D (5 bases). Germline CDR1 is SGHTA and CDR2 is FQGNSA. This CDR3 has 14 amino acids. Trimming left V 2 bases short and J 3 bases short, with 10 bases between. CDR3 sequence: CASSLWQGDTEAFF. The CDR3 bases are TGTGCCAGCAGCTTATGGCAGGGTGACACTGAAGCTTTCTTT.

V is TRBV14 and J is TRBJ1-1, with D possibly matching TRBD1 (6 bases). Trimming shortened V by 0 bases and J by 12 bases, and 26 bases separated the two germline ends. The germline V gene has CDR1 SGHDN and CDR2 FVKESK. The CDR3 has 17 residues. CDR3 amino acids: CASSQEIGGEGDSATFF. For the CDR3, the DNA is TGTGCCAGCAGCCAAGAAATTGGGGGGGAGGGGGATTCTGCAACTTTCTTT.

The chain joins TRBV19 to TRBJ2-1; 8 nucleotides agree with TRBD2. Trimming cost V 4 bases and J 2 bases; bases outside gene matches: 7. The CDR3 runs to 16 residues. The germline gives CDR1 LNHDA, CDR2 SQIVND (reference sequence). Here the CDR3 DNA reads TGTGCCAGTAGTACCCTTAGCGGGATAACCTACAATGAGCAGTTCTTC. Translating it yields CASSTLSGITYNEQFF.

V and J are TRBV10-3 and TRBJ1-2, with 7 bases aligning to TRBD1. The CDR3 contains 13 residues. Unmatched junction bases numbered 3, after V lost 6 bases and J lost 2 bases. In germline, CDR1 is ENHRY, CDR2 SYGVKD. The CDR3 here is CAISPTGNYGYTF. The DNA of the CDR3 is TGTGCCATCAGCCCGACAGGGAACTATGGCTACACCTTC.

This sequence joins TRBV29-1 and TRBJ1-1; 7 bases align to TRBD1. J gave up 1 base and V 6 bases, and 8 bases lay outside the gene matches. The CDR3 is 14 amino acids. Germline V gene sequence: CDR1 SQVTM, CDR2 ANQGSEA. In DNA, the CDR3 is TGCAGCGTCTTAGACAGGGCCGCGAACACTGAAGCTTTCTTT. Protein product: CSVLDRAANTEAFF.